One and the same sample provided the 2 T cell receptor beta chains below, sequenced in a study of Graves' ophthalmopathy and Graves' hyperthyroidism. RNA transcripts were the source from which TCR beta CDR3 regions were amplified. HTBI-primed RT-PCR formed the first round, and a multiplex PCR formed the second. TCRdb fed the multiplex PCR reads into MiXCR, producing one record per CDR3 protein. The sample carries approximately 540,000 distinct CDR3 sequences, 35% to 40% recorded once. Sequenced input: peripheral blood or thyroid tissue (not recorded which). The receptors stem from an adult man with Graves' hyperthyroidism.

This chain joins TRBV15 and TRBJ1-4; the D gene is possibly TRBD1 (5 bases). V shed 10 bases and J shed 2 bases, with 11 bases lying between them. The CDR3 runs 13 residues. Germline loops: CDR1 LNHNV, CDR2 YYDKDF (reference sequence). CDR3 in amino acids: CASIGGTNEKLFF. In nucleotides, the CDR3 is TGTGCCAGCATCGGGGGGACTAATGAAAAACTGTTTTTT.

Remarks on this clonotype: A much larger clone differs by one base, so this may be a read error. The chain employs TRBV5-5 and TRBJ2-7, with a tentative D call TRBD2 (6 bases). Germline V lookup: CDR1 SGHKS, CDR2 YYEKEE (reference sequence). The CDR3 contains 13 residues. V was pared by 4 bases and J by 6 bases, with 14 bases between. CDR3 sequence (DNA): TGTGCCAGCAGCCCGAGGACTAATCGCGAGCAGTACTTC. Its protein is CASSPRTNREQYF. Using reference TRBV5-5 and TRBJ2-7 for the parts outside the CDR3, the full variable domain is DAGVTQSPTHLIKTRGQQVTLRCSPISGHKSVSWYQQVLGQGPQFIFQYYEKEERGRGNFPDRFSARQFPNYSSELNVNALLLGDSALYLCASSPRTNREQYFGPGTRLTVT.